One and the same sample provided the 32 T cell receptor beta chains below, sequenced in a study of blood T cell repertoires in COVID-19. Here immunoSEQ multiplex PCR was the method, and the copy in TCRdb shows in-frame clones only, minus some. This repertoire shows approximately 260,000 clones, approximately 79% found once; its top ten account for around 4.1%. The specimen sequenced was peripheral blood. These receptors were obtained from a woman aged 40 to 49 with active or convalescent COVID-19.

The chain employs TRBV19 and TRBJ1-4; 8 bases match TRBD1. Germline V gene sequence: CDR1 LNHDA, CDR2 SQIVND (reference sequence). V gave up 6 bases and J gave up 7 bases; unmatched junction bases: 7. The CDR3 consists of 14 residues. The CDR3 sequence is CASRVTGDGEKLFF. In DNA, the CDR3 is TGTGCCAGTAGGGTGACAGGGGATGGTGAAAAACTGTTTTTT.

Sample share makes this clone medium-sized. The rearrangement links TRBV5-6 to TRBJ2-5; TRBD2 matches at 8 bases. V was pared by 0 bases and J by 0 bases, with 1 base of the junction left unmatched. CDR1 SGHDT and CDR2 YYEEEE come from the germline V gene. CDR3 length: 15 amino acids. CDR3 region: CASSLGGGYQETQYF. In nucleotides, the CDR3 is TGTGCCAGCAGCTTGGGCGGGGGGTACCAAGAGACCCAGTACTTC.

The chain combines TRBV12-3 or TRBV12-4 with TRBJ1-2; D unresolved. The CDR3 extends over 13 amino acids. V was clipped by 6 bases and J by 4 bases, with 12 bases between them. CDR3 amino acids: CASSYQAVYGYTF. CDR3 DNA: TGTGCCAGCAGCTATCAAGCTGTCTATGGCTACACCTTC.

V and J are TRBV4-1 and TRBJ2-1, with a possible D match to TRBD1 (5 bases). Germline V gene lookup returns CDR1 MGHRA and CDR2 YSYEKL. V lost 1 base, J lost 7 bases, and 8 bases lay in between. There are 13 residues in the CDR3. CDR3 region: CASSQAGWNEQFF. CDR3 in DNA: TGCGCCAGCAGCCAAGCAGGGTGGAATGAGCAGTTCTTC.

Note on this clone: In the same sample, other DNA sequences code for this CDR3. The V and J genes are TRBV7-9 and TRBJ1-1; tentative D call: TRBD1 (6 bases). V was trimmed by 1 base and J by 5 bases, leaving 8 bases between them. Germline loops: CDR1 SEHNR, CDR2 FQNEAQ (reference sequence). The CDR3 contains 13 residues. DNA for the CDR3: TGTGCCAGCAGCTTAGAAGGGGGAACTGAAGCTTTCTTT. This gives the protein CASSLEGGTEAFF.

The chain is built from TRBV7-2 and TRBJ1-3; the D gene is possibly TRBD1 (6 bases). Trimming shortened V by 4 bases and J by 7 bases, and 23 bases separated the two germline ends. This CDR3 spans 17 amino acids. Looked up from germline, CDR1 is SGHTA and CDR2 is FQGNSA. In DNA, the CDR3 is TGTGCCAGCAGCTCATTCCACAGGGCCTACTCGGGGAACACCATATATTTT. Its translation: CASSSFHRAYSGNTIYF. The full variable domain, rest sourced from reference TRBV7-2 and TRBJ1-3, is GAGVSQSPSNKVTEKGKDVELRCDPISGHTALYWYRQSLGQGLEFLIYFQGNSAPDKSGLPSDRFSAERTGGSVSTLTIQRTQQEDSAVYLCASSSFHRAYSGNTIYFGEGSWLTVV.

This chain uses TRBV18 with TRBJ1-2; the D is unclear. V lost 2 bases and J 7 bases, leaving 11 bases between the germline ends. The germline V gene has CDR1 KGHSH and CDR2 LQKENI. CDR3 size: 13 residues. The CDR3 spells CASSPEQDSGYTF. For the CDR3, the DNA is TGTGCCAGCTCACCAGAGCAAGATAGTGGCTACACCTTC. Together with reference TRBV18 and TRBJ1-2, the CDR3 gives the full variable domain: NAGVMQNPRHLVRRRGQEARLRCSPMKGHSHVYWYRQLPEEGLKFMVYLQKENIIDESGMPKERFSAEFPKEGPSILRIQQVVRGDSAAYFCASSPEQDSGYTFGSGTRLTVV.

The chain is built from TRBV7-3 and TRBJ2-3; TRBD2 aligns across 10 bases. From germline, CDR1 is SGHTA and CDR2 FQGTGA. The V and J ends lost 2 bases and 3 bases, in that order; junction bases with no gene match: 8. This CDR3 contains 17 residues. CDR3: CASSLVGLAVRTDTQYF. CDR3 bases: TGTGCCAGCAGCTTAGTAGGACTAGCGGTGAGGACAGATACGCAGTATTTT.

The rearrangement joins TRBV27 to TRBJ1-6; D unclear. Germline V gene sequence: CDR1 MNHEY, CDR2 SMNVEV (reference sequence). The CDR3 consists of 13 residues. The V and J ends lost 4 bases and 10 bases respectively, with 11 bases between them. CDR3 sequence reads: CASSSLMSSPLHF. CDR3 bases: TGTGCCAGCAGTTCGCTTATGAGCTCACCCCTCCACTTT.

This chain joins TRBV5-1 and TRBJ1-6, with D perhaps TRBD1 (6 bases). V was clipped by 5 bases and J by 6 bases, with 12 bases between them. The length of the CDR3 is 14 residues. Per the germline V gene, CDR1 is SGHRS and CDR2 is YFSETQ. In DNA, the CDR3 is TGCGCCAGCAGGGGGGCTCCGCGTAATTCACCCCTCCACTTT. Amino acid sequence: CASRGAPRNSPLHF. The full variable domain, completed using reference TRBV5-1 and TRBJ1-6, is KAGVTQTPRYLIKTRGQQVTLSCSPISGHRSVSWYQQTPGQGLQFLFEYFSETQRNKGNFPGRFSGRQFSNSRSEMNVSTLELGDSALYLCASRGAPRNSPLHFGNGTRLTVT.

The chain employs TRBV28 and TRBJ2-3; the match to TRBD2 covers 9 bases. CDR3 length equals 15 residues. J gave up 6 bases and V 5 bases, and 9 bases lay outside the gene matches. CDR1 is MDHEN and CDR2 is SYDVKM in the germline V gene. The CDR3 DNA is TGTGCCAGCAGTACCCAGCGGGGGGCTTGGGATACGCAGTATTTT. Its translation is CASSTQRGAWDTQYF.

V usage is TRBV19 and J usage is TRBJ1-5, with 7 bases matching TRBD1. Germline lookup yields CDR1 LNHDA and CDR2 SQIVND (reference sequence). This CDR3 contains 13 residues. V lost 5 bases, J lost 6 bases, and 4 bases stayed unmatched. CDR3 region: CASSHDRVQPQHF. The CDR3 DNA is TGTGCCAGTAGTCACGACAGGGTTCAGCCCCAGCATTTT.

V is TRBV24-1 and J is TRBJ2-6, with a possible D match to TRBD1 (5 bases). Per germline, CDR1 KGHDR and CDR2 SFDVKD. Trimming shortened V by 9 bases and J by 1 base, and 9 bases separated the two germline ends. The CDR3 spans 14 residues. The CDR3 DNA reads TGTGCCACCTCGGACATTTCTGGGGCCAACGTCCTGACTTTC. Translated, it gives CATSDISGANVLTF.

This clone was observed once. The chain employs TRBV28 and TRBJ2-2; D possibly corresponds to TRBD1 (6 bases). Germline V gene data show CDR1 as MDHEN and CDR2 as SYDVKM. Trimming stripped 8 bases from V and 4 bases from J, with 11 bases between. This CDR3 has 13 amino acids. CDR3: CASAGVGTGELFF. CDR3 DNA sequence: TGTGCCAGCGCAGGGGTGGGCACCGGGGAGCTGTTTTTT.

CDR3 coding DNA: TGTGCCAGCAGCCCCGGACAGGGTAAGGGGTCCTATGGCTACACCTTC. This encodes CASSPGQGKGSYGYTF. This sequence joins TRBV3-1 (or the pseudogene TRBV3-2) and TRBJ1-2; 8 bases are a match to TRBD1. Unmatched junction bases numbered 11, after V lost 4 bases and J lost 4 bases. CDR1 and CDR2 (germline): LGHDT, YNNKEL (reference sequence). The CDR3 length is 16 residues.

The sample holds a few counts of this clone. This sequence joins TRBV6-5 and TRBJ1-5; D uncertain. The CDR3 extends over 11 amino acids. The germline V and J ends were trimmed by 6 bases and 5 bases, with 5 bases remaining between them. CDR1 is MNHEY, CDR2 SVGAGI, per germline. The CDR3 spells CASRAYQPQHF. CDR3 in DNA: TGTGCCAGCAGAGCTTATCAGCCCCAGCATTTT.

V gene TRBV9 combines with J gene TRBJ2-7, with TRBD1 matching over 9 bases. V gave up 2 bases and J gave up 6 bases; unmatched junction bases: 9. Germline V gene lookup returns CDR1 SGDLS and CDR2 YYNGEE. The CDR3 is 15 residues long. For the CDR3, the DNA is TGTGCCAGCAGCGTCCATCCCGGGACAGGGTTCGAGCAGTACTTC. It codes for CASSVHPGTGFEQYF.

The CDR3 protein is CASSPNRGGYYGYTF. As DNA, the CDR3 is TGTGCCAGCAGCCCAAACCGGGGGGGATACTATGGCTACACCTTC. The chain uses TRBV11-2 and TRBJ1-2, with D perhaps TRBD1 (5 bases). V was shortened by 5 bases and J by 3 bases, with 16 bases between the two germline ends. Germline CDR1 reads SGHAT; CDR2 reads FQNNGV. The CDR3 extends over 15 amino acids.

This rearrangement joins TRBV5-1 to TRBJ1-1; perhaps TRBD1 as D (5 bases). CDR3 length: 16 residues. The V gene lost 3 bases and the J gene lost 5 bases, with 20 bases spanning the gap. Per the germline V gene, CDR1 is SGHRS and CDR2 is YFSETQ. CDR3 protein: CASSSGVANRGTEAFF. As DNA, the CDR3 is TGCGCCAGCAGCTCCGGGGTAGCTAATCGGGGGACTGAAGCTTTCTTT.

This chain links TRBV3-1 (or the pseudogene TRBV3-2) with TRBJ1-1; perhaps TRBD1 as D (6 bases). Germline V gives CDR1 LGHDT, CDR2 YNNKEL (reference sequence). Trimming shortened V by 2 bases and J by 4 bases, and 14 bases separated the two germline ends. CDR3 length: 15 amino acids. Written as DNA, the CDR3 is TGTGCCAGCAGCCAACCGGGAGGCAGGGGCACTGAAGCTTTCTTT. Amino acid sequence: CASSQPGGRGTEAFF.

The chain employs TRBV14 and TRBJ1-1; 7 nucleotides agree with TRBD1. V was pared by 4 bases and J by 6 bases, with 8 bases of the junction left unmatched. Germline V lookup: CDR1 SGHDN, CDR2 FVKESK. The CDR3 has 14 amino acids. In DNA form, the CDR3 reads TGTGCCAGCAGCCTTCTAACAGGGGTCGCTGAAGCTTTCTTT. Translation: CASSLLTGVAEAFF.

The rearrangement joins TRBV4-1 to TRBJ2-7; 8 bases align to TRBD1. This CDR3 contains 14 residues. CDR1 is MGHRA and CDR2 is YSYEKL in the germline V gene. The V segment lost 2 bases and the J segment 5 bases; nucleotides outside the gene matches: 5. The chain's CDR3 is CASSQRYRGDEQYF. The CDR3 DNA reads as TGCGCCAGCAGCCAAAGGTACAGGGGGGACGAGCAGTACTTC.

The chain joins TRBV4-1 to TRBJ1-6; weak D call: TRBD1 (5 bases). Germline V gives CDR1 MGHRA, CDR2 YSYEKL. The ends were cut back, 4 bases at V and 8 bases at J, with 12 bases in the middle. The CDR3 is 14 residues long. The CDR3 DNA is TGCGCCAGCAGCCTACAGGTCCAGGATTCACCCCTCCACTTT. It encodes CASSLQVQDSPLHF.

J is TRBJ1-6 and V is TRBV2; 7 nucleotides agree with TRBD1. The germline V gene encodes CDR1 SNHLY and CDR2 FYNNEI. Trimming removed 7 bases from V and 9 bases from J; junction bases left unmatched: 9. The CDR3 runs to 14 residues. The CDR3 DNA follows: TGTGCCAGCATTATTAACCGGGACAGTTCACCCCTCCACTTT. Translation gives CASIINRDSSPLHF.

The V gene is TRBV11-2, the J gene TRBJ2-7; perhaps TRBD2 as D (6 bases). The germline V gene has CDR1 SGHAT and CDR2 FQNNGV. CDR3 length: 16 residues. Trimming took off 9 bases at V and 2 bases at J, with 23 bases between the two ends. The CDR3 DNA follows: TGTGCCAGTATGAGCTGGAGGGACCCCTCAGCCTACGAGCAGTACTTC. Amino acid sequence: CASMSWRDPSAYEQYF.

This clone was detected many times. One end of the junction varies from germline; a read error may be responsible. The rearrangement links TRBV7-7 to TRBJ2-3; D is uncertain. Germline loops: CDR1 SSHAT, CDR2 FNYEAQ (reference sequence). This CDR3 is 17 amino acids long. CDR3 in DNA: TGTGCTAGCAGCTTAGGCCGCACAGTTTCTAGCACAGATACGCAGTATTTT. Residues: CASSLGRTVSSTDTQYF. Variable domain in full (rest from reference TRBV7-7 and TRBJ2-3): GAGVSQSPRYKVTKRGQDVTLRCDPISSHATLYWYQQALGQGPEFLTYFNYEAQPDKSGLPSDRFSAERPEGSISTLTIQRTEQRDSAMYRCASSLGRTVSSTDTQYFGPGTRLTVL.

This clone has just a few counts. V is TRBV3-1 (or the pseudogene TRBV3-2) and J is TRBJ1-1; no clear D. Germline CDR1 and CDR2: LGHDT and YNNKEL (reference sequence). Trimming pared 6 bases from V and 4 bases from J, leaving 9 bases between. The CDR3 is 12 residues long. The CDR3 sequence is CASRGGSTEAFF. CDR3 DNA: TGTGCCAGCAGGGGTGGGAGCACTGAAGCTTTCTTT.

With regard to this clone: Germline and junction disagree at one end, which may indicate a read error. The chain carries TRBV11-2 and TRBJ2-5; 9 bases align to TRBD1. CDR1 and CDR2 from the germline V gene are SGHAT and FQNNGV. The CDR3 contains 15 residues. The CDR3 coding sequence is TGTGCCAGCGGCTTGGGACAGGGAGGGTTGGAGACCCAGTACTTC. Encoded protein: CASGLGQGGLETQYF.

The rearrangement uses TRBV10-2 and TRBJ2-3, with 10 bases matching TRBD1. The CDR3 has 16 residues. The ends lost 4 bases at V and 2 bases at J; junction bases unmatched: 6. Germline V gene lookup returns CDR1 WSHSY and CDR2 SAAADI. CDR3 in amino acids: CASSGGGTGATDTQYF. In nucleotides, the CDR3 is TGCGCCAGCAGTGGAGGGGGGACAGGGGCCACAGATACGCAGTATTTT.

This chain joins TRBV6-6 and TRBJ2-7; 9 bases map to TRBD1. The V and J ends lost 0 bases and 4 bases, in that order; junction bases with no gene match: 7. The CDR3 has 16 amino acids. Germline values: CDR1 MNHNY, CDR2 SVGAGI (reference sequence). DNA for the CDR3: TGTGCCAGCAGTTACTCGCGGGACAGGGTACTTTACGAGCAGTACGTC. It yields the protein CASSYSRDRVLYEQYV.

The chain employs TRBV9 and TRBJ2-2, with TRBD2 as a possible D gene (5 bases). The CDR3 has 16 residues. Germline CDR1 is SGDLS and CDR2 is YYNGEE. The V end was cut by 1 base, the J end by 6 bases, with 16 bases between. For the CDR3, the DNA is TGTGCCAGCAGCGTATATAAGGCCGGAGGTTCCGGGGAGCTGTTTTTT. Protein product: CASSVYKAGGSGELFF.

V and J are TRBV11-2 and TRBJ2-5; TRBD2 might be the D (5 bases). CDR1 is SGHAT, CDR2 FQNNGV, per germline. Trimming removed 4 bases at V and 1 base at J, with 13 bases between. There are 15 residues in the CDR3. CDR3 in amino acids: CASSSVRGIQETQYF. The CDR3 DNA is TGTGCCAGCAGCTCCGTACGAGGGATCCAAGAGACCCAGTACTTC.